This TCR beta chain was identified in a study of T cells expressing NK-cell markers. No DNA is given; TCRdb re-called the 5' RACE reads and lists each CDR3 protein once. Its listing shows approximately 460,000 distinct CDR3 sequences. The CDR3 spans 14 residues. Looked up from germline, CDR1 is MNHEY and CDR2 is SMNVEV (reference sequence). The sequence derives from a woman aged 18 to 69 in good health. Sequenced input: blood T cells: a sorted CD56 or NKG2C T cell subset, CD4+ or CD8+ T cells, or bulk PBMC T cells (not recorded which). The chain links TRBV27 to TRBJ2-3; TCRdb outputs TRBD2, but without DNA this stays unchecked. The CDR3 sequence is CASRGLAVAYTQYF.